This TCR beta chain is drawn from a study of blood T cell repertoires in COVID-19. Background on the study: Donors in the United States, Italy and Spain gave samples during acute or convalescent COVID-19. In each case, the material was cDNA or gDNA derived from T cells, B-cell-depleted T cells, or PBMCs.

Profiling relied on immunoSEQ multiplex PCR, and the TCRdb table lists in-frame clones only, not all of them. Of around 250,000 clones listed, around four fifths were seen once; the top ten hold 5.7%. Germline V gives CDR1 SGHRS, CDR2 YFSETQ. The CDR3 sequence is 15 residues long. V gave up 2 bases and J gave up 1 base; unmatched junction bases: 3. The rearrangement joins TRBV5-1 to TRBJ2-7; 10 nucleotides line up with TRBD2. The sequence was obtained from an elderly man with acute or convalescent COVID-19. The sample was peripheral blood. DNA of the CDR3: TGCGCCAGCAGCTTATCACTAGCGGGGTCCTACGAGCAGTACTTC. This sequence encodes CASSLSLAGSYEQYF.